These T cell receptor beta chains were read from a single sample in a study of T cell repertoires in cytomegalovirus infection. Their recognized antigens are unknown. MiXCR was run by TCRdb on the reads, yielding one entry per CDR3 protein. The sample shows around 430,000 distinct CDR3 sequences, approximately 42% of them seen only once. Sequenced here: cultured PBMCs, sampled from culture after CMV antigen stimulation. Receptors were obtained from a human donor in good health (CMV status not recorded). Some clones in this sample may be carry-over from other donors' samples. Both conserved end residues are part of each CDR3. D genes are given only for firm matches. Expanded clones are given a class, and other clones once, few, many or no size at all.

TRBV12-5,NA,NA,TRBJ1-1,CASGLGHQVNTEAFF,TGTGCTAGTGGTTTGGGACATCAGGTGAACACTGAAGCTTTCTTT
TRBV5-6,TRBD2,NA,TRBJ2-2,CASSSGGPGTGELFF,TGTGCCAGCAGCTCGGGAGGGCCGGGCACCGGGGAGCTGTTTTTT
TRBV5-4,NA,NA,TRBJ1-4,CASSLEGGLNEKLFF,TGTGCCAGCAGCTTGGAAGGCGGGTTGAATGAAAAACTGTTTTTT
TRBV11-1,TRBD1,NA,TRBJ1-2,CASSSGQAVYGYTF,TGTGCCAGCAGCTCAGGACAGGCCGTCTATGGCTACACCTTC
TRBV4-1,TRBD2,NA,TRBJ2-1,CASSPGTSHYNEQFF,TGCGCCAGCAGCCCCGGGACTAGCCATTACAATGAGCAGTTCTTC
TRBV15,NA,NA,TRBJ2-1,CATSRQVNNEQFF,TGTGCCACCAGCCGACAGGTAAACAATGAGCAGTTCTTC
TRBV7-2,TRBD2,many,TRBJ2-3,CASTLRLAYTDTQYF,TGTGCCAGCACCCTGAGACTAGCGTACACAGATACGCAGTATTTT
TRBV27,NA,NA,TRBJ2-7,CASSSISKSYEQYF,TGTGCCAGCAGTTCCATTTCCAAGTCCTACGAGCAGTACTTC
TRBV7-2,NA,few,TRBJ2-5,CASSLLGDQYF,TGTGCCAGCAGCCTTTTGGGGGACCAGTACTTC
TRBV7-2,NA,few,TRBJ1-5,CASSLVWEGARQPQHF,TGTGCCAGCAGCTTAGTGTGGGAAGGGGCGCGGCAGCCCCAGCATTTT
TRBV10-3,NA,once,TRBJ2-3,CAIRGGPGDTQYF,TGTGCCATCAGAGGAGGTCCGGGGGATACGCAGTATTTT
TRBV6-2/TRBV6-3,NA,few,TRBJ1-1,CASSYSTRGNTEAFF,TGTGCCAGCAGTTACTCGACTAGGGGGAACACTGAAGCTTTCTTT
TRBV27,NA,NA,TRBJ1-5,CASRTGDSNQPQHF,TGTGCCAGCAGGACAGGAGATAGCAATCAGCCCCAGCATTTT
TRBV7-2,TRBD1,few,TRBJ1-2,CASSRDRGAYGYTF,TGTGCCAGCAGCCGGGACAGGGGAGCCTATGGCTACACCTTC
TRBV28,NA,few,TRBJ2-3,CASSTPGMVASTDTQYF,TGTGCCAGCAGCACCCCCGGGATGGTAGCTAGCACAGATACGCAGTATTTT
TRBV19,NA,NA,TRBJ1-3,CASNGGSGNTIYF,TGTGCCAGTAATGGGGGATCAGGAAACACCATATATTTT
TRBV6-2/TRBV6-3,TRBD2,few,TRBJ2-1,CASRLSGSSYNEQFF,TGTGCCAGCAGGCTTAGCGGGAGTTCCTACAATGAGCAGTTCTTC
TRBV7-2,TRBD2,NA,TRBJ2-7,CASSLAPRLAVYEQYF,TGTGCCAGCAGCTTAGCCCCGCGACTAGCAGTGTACGAGCAGTACTTC
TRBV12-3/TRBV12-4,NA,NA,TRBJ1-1,CASTSRGAPEAFF,TGTGCCAGCACCTCGCGGGGGGCCCCTGAAGCTTTCTTT
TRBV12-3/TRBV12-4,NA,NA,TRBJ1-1,CASSFARRFEAFF,TGTGCCAGCAGTTTTGCAAGACGATTTGAAGCTTTCTTT
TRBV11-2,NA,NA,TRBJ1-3,CASSLSSGVGNTIYF,TGTGCCAGCAGCTTAAGTTCTGGGGTCGGAAACACCATATATTTT
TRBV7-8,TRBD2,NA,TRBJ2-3,CASGGSLWRYF,TGTGCCAGCGGCGGGAGCCTCTGGAGGTATTTT
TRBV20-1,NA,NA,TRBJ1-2,CSARGHAGYTF,TGCAGTGCTAGGGGACACGCTGGCTACACCTTC
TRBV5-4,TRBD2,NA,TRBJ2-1,CASSTGTSGPNEQFF,TGTGCCAGCAGCACCGGGACTAGCGGACCTAATGAGCAGTTCTTC
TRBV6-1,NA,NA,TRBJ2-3,CASSSPLRKLSTDTQYF,TGTGCCAGCAGTAGCCCCTTAAGGAAACTAAGCACAGATACGCAGTATTTT
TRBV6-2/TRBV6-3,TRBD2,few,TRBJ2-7,CASRKGLYSYEQYF,TGTGCCAGCAGGAAGGGACTATACTCCTACGAGCAGTACTTC
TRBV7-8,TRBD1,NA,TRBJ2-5,CASSRTGTGGETQYF,TGTGCCAGCAGCCGTACCGGGACAGGGGGAGAGACCCAGTACTTC
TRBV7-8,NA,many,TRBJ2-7,CASSLARGRRYEQYF,TGTGCCAGCAGCTTAGCCCGGGGCAGAAGGTACGAGCAGTACTTC
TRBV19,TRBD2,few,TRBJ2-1,CASSGLAGVVGEQFF,TGTGCCAGTAGTGGGCTAGCGGGAGTGGTAGGTGAGCAGTTCTTC
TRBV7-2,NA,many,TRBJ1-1,CASSFSMNTEAFF,TGTGCCAGCAGCTTTTCGATGAACACTGAAGCTTTCTTT
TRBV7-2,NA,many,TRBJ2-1,CASSSAPSVGEQFF,TGTGCCAGCAGCTCAGCCCCGTCGGTGGGTGAGCAGTTCTTC
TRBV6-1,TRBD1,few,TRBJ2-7,CARGDSYEQYF,TGTGCCAGGGGGGACAGCTACGAGCAGTACTTC
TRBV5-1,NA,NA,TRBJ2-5,CASSARSNSYQETQYF,TGCGCCAGCAGCGCGCGGAGCAATAGTTACCAAGAGACCCAGTACTTC
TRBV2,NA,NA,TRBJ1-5,CASSVNSQPQHF,TGTGCCAGCAGTGTCAACAGTCAGCCCCAGCATTTT
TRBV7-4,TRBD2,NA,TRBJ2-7,CASSLLAGFPYEQYF,TGTGCCAGCAGCCTACTAGCGGGATTTCCCTACGAGCAGTACTTC
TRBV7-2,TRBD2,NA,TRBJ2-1,CASSLTSGGTDEQFF,TGTGCCAGCAGCTTGACTAGCGGGGGGACGGATGAGCAGTTCTTC
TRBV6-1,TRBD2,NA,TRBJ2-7,CASPPRGGHYEQYF,TGTGCCAGTCCCCCTCGGGGGGGACACTACGAGCAGTACTTC
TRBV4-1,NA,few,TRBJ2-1,CASSQARANEQFF,TGCGCCAGCAGCCAAGCCCGGGCAAATGAGCAGTTCTTC
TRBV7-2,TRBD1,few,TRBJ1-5,CASSSRTGTRQPQHF,TGTGCCAGCAGCTCTCGGACAGGCACCAGGCAGCCCCAGCATTTT
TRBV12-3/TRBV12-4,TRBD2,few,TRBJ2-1,CASSLTDLAGGPNEQFF,TGTGCCAGCAGTTTAACCGATCTAGCGGGGGGGCCCAATGAGCAGTTCTTC
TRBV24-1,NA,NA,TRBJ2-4,CAMQGMLEGENIQYF,TGTGCCATGCAGGGAATGTTGGAGGGGGAAAACATTCAGTACTTC